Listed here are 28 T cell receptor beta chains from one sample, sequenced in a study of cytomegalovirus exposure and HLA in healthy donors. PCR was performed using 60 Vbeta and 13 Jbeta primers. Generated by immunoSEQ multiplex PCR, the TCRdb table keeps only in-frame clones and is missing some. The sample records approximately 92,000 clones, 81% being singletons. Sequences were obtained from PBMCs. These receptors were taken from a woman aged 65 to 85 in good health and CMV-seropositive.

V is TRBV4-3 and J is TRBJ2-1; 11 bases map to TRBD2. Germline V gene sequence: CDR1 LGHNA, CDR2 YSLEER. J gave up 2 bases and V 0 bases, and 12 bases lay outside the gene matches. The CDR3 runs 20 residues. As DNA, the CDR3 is TGCGCCAGCAGCCAAGATCGCGCTAGCGGGAGGCCAAGCACCTACAATGAGCAGTTCTTC. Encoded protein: CASSQDRASGRPSTYNEQFF.

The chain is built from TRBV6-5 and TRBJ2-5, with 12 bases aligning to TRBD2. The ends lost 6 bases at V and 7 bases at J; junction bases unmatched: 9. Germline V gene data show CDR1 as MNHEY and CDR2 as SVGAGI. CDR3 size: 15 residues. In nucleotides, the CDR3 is TGTGCCAGCAGCAGTCTAGCGGGGGGGGACAGGACCCAGTACTTC. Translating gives CASSSLAGGDRTQYF.

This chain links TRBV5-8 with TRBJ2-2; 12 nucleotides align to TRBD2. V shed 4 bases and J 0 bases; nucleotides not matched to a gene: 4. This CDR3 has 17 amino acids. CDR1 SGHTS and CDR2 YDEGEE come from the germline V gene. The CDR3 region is CASSRTSGAPNTGELFF. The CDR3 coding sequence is TGTGCCAGCAGCCGGACTAGCGGGGCCCCGAACACCGGGGAGCTGTTTTTT.

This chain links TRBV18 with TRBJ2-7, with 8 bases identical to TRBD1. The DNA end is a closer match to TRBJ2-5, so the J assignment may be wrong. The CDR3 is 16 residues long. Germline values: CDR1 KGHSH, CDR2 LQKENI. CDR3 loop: CASSPPVTGVQETQYF. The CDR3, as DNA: TGTGCCAGCTCACCACCTGTGACAGGGGTCCAAGAGACCCAGTACTTC.

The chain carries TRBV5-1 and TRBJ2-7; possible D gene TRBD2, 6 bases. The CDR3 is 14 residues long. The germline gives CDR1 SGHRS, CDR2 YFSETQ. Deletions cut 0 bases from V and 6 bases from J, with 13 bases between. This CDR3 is CASSLAEGLGEQYF. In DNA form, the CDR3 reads TGCGCCAGCAGCTTGGCGGAGGGTCTGGGCGAGCAGTACTTC. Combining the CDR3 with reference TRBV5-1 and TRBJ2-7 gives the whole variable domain KAGVTQTPRYLIKTRGQQVTLSCSPISGHRSVSWYQQTPGQGLQFLFEYFSETQRNKGNFPGRFSGRQFSNSRSEMNVSTLELGDSALYLCASSLAEGLGEQYFGPGTRLTVT.

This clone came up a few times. The CDR3 loop reads CASSGNRGWAYF. The CDR3 DNA is TGTGCCAGCAGTGGTAACCGGGGTTGGGCGTACTTC. The chain combines TRBV6-1 with TRBJ2-7, with D perhaps matching TRBD2 (5 bases). The germline CDR1 and CDR2 sequences are MNHNS and SASEGT. The CDR3 is made up of 12 amino acids. The ends were cut back, 4 bases at V and 12 bases at J, with 16 bases in the middle.

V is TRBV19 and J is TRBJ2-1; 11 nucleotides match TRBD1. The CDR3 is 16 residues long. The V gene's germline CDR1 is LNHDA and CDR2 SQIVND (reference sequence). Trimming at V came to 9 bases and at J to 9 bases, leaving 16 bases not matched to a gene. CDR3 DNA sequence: TGTGCCAGCACTCCCCTCCGGGACAGGGGGTCCGGTGAGCAGTTCTTC. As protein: CASTPLRDRGSGEQFF.

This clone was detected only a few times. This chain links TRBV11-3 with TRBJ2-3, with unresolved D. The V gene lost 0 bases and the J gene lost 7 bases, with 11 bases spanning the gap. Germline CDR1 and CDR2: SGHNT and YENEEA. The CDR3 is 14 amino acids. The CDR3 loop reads CASSLESTSHTQYF. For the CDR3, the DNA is TGTGCCAGCAGCTTAGAAAGCACTTCGCATACGCAGTATTTT.

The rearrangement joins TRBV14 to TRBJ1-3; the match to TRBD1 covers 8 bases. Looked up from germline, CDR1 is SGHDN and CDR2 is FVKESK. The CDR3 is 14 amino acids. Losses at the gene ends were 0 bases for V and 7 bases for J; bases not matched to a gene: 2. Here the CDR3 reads CASSQDRQGNTIYF. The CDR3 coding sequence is TGTGCCAGCAGCCAAGATCGACAGGGGAACACCATATATTTT.

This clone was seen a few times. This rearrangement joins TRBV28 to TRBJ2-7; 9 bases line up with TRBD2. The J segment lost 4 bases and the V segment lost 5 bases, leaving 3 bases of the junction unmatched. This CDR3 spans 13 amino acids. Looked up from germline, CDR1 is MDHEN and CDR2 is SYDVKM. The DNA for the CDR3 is TGTGCCAGCAGTAGCGGGGGGACGTACGAGCAGTACTTC. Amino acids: CASSSGGTYEQYF.

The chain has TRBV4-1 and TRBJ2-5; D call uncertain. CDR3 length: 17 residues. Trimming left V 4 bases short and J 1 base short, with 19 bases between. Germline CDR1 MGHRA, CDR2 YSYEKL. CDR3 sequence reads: CASSLVGNGDPQETQYF. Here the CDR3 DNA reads TGCGCCAGCAGCCTGGTCGGTAACGGAGATCCCCAAGAGACCCAGTACTTC.

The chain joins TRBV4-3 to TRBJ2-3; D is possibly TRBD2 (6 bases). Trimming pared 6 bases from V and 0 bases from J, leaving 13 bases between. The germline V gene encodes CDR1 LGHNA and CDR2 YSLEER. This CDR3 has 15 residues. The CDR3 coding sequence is TGCGCCAGCAGTAGCGGTTCGTCTAGCACAGATACGCAGTATTTT. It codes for CASSSGSSSTDTQYF.

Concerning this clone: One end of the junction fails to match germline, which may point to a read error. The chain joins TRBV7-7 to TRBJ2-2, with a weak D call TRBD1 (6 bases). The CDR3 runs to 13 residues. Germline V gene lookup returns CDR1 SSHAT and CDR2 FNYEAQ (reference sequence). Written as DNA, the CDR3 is TGTGCTAGCAGCTTAAACAGGGAAGGGGAGCTGTTTTTT. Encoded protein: CASSLNREGELFF.

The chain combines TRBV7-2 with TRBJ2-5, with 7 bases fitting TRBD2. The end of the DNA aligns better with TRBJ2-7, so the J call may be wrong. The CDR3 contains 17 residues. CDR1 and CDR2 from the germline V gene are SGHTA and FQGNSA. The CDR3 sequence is CASSSPGVGGVRYEQYF. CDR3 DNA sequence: TGTGCCAGCAGCTCCCCGGGGGTGGGAGGGGTACGGTACGAGCAGTACTTC.

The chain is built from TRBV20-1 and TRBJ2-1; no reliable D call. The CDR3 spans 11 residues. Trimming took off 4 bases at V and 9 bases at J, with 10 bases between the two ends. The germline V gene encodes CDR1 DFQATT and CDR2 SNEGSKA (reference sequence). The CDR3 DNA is TGCAGTGCTATCCTAGAGGCTGAGCAGTTCTTC. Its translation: CSAILEAEQFF.

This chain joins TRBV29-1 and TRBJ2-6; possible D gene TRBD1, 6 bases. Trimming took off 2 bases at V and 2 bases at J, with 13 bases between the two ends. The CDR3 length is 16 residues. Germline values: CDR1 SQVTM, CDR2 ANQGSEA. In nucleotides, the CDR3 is TGCAGCGTTGAAACGACAGGCGTACCTGGGGCCAACGTCCTGACTTTC. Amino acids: CSVETTGVPGANVLTF.

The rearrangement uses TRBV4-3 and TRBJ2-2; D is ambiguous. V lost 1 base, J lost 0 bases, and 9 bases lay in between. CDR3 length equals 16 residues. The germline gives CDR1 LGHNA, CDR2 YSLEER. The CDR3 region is CASSQGAYANTGELFF. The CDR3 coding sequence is TGCGCCAGCAGCCAAGGTGCGTACGCGAACACCGGGGAGCTGTTTTTT.

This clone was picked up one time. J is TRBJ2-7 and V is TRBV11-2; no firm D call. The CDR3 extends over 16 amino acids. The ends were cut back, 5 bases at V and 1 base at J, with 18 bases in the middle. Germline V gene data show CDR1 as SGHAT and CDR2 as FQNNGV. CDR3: CASSLLSLGQSYEQYF. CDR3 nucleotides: TGTGCCAGCAGCCTTCTCAGCCTGGGCCAATCCTACGAGCAGTACTTC.

The CDR3 protein is CASSFRQELGDTEAFF. The CDR3 DNA reads TGTGCCAGCAGCTTCCGACAGGAATTGGGGGACACTGAAGCTTTCTTT. The chain is built from TRBV11-3 and TRBJ1-1, with D maybe TRBD1 (6 bases). Germline V CDR1 and CDR2: SGHNT, YENEEA. The CDR3 has 16 amino acids. V lost 3 bases, J lost 3 bases, and 17 bases lay in between. The full variable domain, completed using reference TRBV11-3 and TRBJ1-1, is EAGVVQSPRYKIIEKKQPVAFWCNPISGHNTLYWYLQNLGQGPELLIRYENEEAVDDSQLPKDRFSAERLKGVDSTLKIQPAELGDSAVYLCASSFRQELGDTEAFFGQGTRLTVV.

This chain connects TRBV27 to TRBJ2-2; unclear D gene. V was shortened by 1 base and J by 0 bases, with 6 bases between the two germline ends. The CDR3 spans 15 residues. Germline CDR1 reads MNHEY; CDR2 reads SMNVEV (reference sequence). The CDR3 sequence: CASSLWSPNTGELFF. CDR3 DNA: TGTGCCAGCAGTTTATGGAGCCCGAACACCGGGGAGCTGTTTTTT.

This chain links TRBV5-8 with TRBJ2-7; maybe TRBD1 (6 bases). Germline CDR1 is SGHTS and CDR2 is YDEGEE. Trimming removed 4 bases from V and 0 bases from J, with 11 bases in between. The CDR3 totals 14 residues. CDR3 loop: CASSADSRSYEQYF. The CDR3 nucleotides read TGTGCCAGCAGCGCGGACAGTCGCTCCTACGAGCAGTACTTC. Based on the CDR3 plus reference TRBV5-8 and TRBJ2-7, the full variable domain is EAGVTQSPTHLIKTRGQQATLRCSPISGHTSVYWYQQALGLGLQFLLWYDEGEERNRGNFPPRFSGRQFPNYSSELNVNALELEDSALYLCASSADSRSYEQYFGPGTRLTVT.

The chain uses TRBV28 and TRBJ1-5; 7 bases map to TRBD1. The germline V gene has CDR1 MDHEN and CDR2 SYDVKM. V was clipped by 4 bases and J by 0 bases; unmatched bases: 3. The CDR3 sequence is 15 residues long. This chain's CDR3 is CASSSGDSSNQPQHF. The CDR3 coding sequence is TGTGCCAGCAGTTCCGGGGACAGTAGCAATCAGCCCCAGCATTTT.

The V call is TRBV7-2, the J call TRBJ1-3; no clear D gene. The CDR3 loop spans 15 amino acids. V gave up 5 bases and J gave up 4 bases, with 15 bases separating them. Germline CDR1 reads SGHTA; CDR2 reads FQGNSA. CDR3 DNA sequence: TGTGCCAGCAGCCCCGAGGCCCGGAGAGGAAACACCATATATTTT. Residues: CASSPEARRGNTIYF.

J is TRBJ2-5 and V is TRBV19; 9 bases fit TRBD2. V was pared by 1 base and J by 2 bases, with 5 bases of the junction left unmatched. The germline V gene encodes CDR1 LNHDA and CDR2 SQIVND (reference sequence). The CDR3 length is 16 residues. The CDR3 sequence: CASSIGGLAEQETQYF. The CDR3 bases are TGTGCCAGTAGTATAGGGGGACTAGCAGAACAAGAGACCCAGTACTTC.

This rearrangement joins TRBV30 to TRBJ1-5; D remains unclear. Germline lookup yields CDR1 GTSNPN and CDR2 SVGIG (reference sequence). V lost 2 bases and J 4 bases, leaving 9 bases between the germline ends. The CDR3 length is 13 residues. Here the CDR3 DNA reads TGTGCCTGGAGTAGCACAGCTAATCAGCCCCAGCATTTT. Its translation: CAWSSTANQPQHF.

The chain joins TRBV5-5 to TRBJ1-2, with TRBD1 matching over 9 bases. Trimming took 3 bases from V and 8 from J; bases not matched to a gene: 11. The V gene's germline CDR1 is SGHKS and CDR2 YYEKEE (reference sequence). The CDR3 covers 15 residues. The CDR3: CASSSGQGIGEGYTF. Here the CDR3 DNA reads TGTGCCAGCAGCTCCGGACAGGGGATAGGAGAAGGCTACACCTTC.

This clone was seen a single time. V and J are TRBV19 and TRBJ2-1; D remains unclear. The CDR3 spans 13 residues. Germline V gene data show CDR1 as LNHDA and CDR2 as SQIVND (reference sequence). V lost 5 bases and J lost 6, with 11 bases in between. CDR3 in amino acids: CASSPLMGNEQFF. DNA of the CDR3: TGTGCCAGTAGTCCACTAATGGGCAATGAGCAGTTCTTC.

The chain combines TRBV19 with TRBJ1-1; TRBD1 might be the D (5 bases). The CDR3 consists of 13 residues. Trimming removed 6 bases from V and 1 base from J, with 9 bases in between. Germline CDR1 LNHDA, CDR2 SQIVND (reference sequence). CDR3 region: CASSTGQNTEAFF. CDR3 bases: TGTGCCAGTAGCACAGGACAGAACACTGAAGCTTTCTTT.